These T cell receptor beta chains were read from a single sample in a study of metastatic and nonmetastatic thyroid tumors. TCRdb ran MiXCR on the PCR reads. In the table there are 8,500 to 13,000 clones, around a quarter of which are singletons. Sequencing was carried out using tumor tissue. Source of these receptors: a female donor with papillary thyroid cancer or a benign thyroid nodule (not recorded which). Some clones in this sample may be carry-over from other donors' samples. Each CDR3 is given with its conserved first and last residue. A D gene is named only where the DNA matches it firmly. Part of the rows lack a size; the others show once, few, many or a class for expanded clones.

v_gene: TRBV12-3/TRBV12-4; j_gene: TRBJ2-2; d_gene: NA; abundance: NA; CDR3aa: CASSLTKLTGELFF; CDR3nt: TGTGCCAGCAGTTTGACTAAACTCACCGGGGAGCTGTTTTTT
v_gene: TRBV10-2; j_gene: TRBJ1-2; d_gene: NA; abundance: medium-sized; CDR3aa: CASSEGGSRSYTF; CDR3nt: TGCGCCAGCAGTGAGGGGGGTTCGCGCAGCTACACCTTC
v_gene: TRBV10-3; j_gene: TRBJ1-1; d_gene: TRBD1; abundance: NA; CDR3aa: CAISITGAAAEAFF; CDR3nt: TGTGCCATCAGTATTACAGGGGCCGCGGCTGAAGCTTTCTTT
v_gene: TRBV18; j_gene: TRBJ2-7; d_gene: NA; abundance: NA; CDR3aa: CASSPQTGGAPTEQYF; CDR3nt: TGTGCCAGCTCACCGCAAACAGGGGGGGCTCCTACAGAGCAGTACTTC
v_gene: TRBV7-3; j_gene: TRBJ2-1; d_gene: NA; abundance: NA; CDR3aa: CASSPSGSYNEQFF; CDR3nt: TGTGCCAGCAGCCCCAGCGGTTCCTACAATGAGCAGTTCTTC
v_gene: TRBV7-9; j_gene: TRBJ2-3; d_gene: TRBD1; abundance: medium-sized; CDR3aa: CASSLVRTGGGDTQYF; CDR3nt: TGTGCCAGCAGCTTAGTAAGGACAGGGGGCGGAGATACGCAGTATTTT
v_gene: TRBV27; j_gene: TRBJ2-5; d_gene: TRBD1; abundance: few; CDR3aa: CASSPQGAVGKETQYF; CDR3nt: TGTGCCAGCAGTCCTCAGGGGGCTGTGGGCAAAGAGACCCAGTACTTC
v_gene: TRBV7-2; j_gene: TRBJ2-7; d_gene: NA; abundance: NA; CDR3aa: CASSLAWGEGYEQYF; CDR3nt: TGTGCCAGCAGCTTAGCGTGGGGAGAAGGCTACGAGCAGTACTTC
v_gene: TRBV28; j_gene: TRBJ1-5; d_gene: TRBD1; abundance: few; CDR3aa: CASSLGGQGVNQPQHF; CDR3nt: TGTGCCAGCAGTTTAGGGGGACAGGGAGTTAATCAGCCCCAGCATTTT
v_gene: TRBV19; j_gene: TRBJ2-1; d_gene: TRBD2; abundance: medium-sized; CDR3aa: CASTQGLEYNEQFF; CDR3nt: TGTGCCAGTACCCAGGGACTAGAGTACAATGAGCAGTTCTTC
v_gene: TRBV6-1; j_gene: TRBJ2-2; d_gene: NA; abundance: NA; CDR3aa: CASSALQGSGELFF; CDR3nt: TGTGCCAGCAGTGCTCTACAGGGTTCCGGGGAGCTGTTTTTT
v_gene: TRBV7-8; j_gene: TRBJ2-7; d_gene: TRBD2; abundance: many; CDR3aa: CASSPRLAGGPSRRAYEQYF; CDR3nt: TGTGCCAGCAGCCCGCGACTAGCGGGAGGGCCGAGTAGAAGGGCCTACGAGCAGTACTTC
v_gene: TRBV20-1; j_gene: TRBJ1-6; d_gene: TRBD1; abundance: medium-sized; CDR3aa: CSVTDRDSSPLHF; CDR3nt: TGCAGTGTCACGGACAGGGATAGTTCACCCCTCCACTTT
v_gene: TRBV29-1; j_gene: TRBJ2-7; d_gene: TRBD1; abundance: many; CDR3aa: CSVSRTGASYEQYF; CDR3nt: TGCAGCGTTAGTCGGACAGGGGCCTCCTACGAGCAGTACTTC
v_gene: TRBV7-2; j_gene: TRBJ2-3; d_gene: NA; abundance: medium-sized; CDR3aa: CASSLVFQGGDTDTQYF; CDR3nt: TGTGCCAGCAGCTTAGTATTCCAGGGGGGGGACACAGATACGCAGTATTTT
v_gene: TRBV6-5; j_gene: TRBJ1-1; d_gene: NA; abundance: medium-sized; CDR3aa: CASSYSPRTVYTEAFF; CDR3nt: TGTGCCAGCAGTTACTCCCCTCGGACAGTTTACACTGAAGCTTTCTTT
v_gene: TRBV20-1; j_gene: TRBJ2-2; d_gene: TRBD2; abundance: NA; CDR3aa: CSASPSTSGTNTGELFF; CDR3nt: TGCAGTGCTAGCCCCTCGACTAGCGGGACAAACACCGGGGAGCTGTTTTTT
v_gene: TRBV9; j_gene: TRBJ2-7; d_gene: NA; abundance: NA; CDR3aa: CASSSGPWYEQYF; CDR3nt: TGTGCCAGCAGCTCCGGCCCTTGGTACGAGCAGTACTTC
v_gene: TRBV5-1; j_gene: TRBJ2-3; d_gene: NA; abundance: NA; CDR3aa: CASSYGLYTDTQYF; CDR3nt: TGCGCCAGCAGCTACGGACTTTACACAGATACGCAGTATTTT
v_gene: TRBV28; j_gene: TRBJ2-1; d_gene: NA; abundance: many; CDR3aa: CASSLALSDPQQFF; CDR3nt: TGTGCCAGCAGTTTAGCGCTCTCGGACCCACAGCAGTTCTTC
v_gene: TRBV3-1; j_gene: TRBJ1-3; d_gene: NA; abundance: many; CDR3aa: CASSQHGSGNTIYF; CDR3nt: TGTGCCAGCAGCCAACACGGCTCTGGAAACACCATATATTTT
v_gene: TRBV20-1; j_gene: TRBJ2-7; d_gene: TRBD2; abundance: medium-sized; CDR3aa: CSVRGIRSGMTYEQYF; CDR3nt: TGCAGTGTCAGGGGAATTCGTAGCGGGATGACCTACGAGCAGTACTTC
v_gene: TRBV5-1; j_gene: TRBJ2-2; d_gene: TRBD2; abundance: NA; CDR3aa: CASSLAGPLAGEGTGELFF; CDR3nt: TGCGCCAGCAGCTTGGCCGGGCCCCTAGCGGGAGAGGGGACCGGGGAGCTGTTTTTT
v_gene: TRBV6-1; j_gene: TRBJ1-3; d_gene: NA; abundance: NA; CDR3aa: CARSDHWGKNTIYF; CDR3nt: TGTGCCAGGAGTGATCATTGGGGGAAGAACACCATATATTTT
v_gene: TRBV28; j_gene: TRBJ2-2; d_gene: NA; abundance: NA; CDR3aa: CASRSGSDVGELFF; CDR3nt: TGTGCCAGCAGGTCTGGGTCCGATGTTGGGGAGCTGTTTTTT
v_gene: TRBV11-1; j_gene: TRBJ2-4; d_gene: TRBD2; abundance: NA; CDR3aa: CASSLTRASGIGAKNIQYF; CDR3nt: TGTGCCAGCAGCTTAACCAGGGCTAGCGGGATAGGGGCCAAAAACATTCAGTACTTC
v_gene: TRBV6-1; j_gene: TRBJ2-3; d_gene: NA; abundance: few; CDR3aa: CASSPGTSTDTQYF; CDR3nt: TGTGCCAGCAGTCCCGGAACTAGCACAGATACGCAGTATTTT
v_gene: TRBV11-2; j_gene: TRBJ1-6; d_gene: NA; abundance: NA; CDR3aa: CASSLVGVSNSPLHF; CDR3nt: TGTGCCAGCAGCTTAGTAGGGGTCTCTAATTCACCCCTCCACTTT
v_gene: TRBV27; j_gene: TRBJ2-7; d_gene: NA; abundance: few; CDR3aa: CASSGRGGLGNYEQYF; CDR3nt: TGTGCCAGCAGTGGCAGGGGAGGATTAGGAAATTACGAGCAGTACTTC
v_gene: TRBV5-1; j_gene: TRBJ2-1; d_gene: NA; abundance: NA; CDR3aa: CASSVSAIGIEQFF; CDR3nt: TGCGCCAGCAGTGTTAGCGCCATTGGGATTGAGCAGTTCTTC
v_gene: TRBV11-2; j_gene: TRBJ2-1; d_gene: TRBD1; abundance: NA; CDR3aa: CASSHPGQGFNEQFF; CDR3nt: TGTGCCAGCAGCCATCCGGGACAGGGGTTCAATGAGCAGTTCTTC